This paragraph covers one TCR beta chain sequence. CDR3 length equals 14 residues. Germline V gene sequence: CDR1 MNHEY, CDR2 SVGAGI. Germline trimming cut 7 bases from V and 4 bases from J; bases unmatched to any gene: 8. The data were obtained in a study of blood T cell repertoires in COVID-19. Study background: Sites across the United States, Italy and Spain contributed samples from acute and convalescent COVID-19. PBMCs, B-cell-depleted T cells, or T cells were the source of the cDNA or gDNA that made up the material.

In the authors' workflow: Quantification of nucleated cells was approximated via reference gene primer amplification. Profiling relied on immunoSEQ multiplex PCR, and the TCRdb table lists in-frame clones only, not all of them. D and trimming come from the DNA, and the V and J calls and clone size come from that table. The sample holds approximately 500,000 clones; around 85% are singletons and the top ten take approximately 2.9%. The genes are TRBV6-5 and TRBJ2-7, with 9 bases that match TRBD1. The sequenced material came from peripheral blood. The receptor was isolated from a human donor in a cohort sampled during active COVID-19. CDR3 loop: CASKRTGGSYEQYF. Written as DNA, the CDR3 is TGTGCCAGCAAACGCACAGGGGGCTCTTACGAGCAGTACTTC.